The 15 T cell receptor beta chains in this list originate from one sample, sequenced in a study of T cells in Graves' hyperthyroidism and ophthalmopathy. Regions amplified from RNA transcripts were the TCR beta CDR3 regions. When the TCR CDR3 underwent first-round RT-PCR, the HTBI primer set was used. TCRdb used MiXCR to reprocess the multiplex PCR reads, holding one entry per CDR3 protein. The sample yields about 350,000 distinct CDR3 sequences, approximately 18% seen once. The source material was blood. The receptors were gathered from a woman aged 25 to 39 with Graves' hyperthyroidism that later progressed to Graves' ophthalmopathy.

The chain links TRBV7-9 to TRBJ2-1; the D gene is possibly TRBD1 (5 bases). CDR1 SEHNR and CDR2 FQNEAQ come from the germline V gene (reference sequence). The CDR3 has 13 residues. V was shortened by 4 bases and J by 5 bases, with 9 bases between the two germline ends. The CDR3, as DNA: TGTGCCAGCAGCTGGGAACAGGACAATGAGCAGTTCTTC. Its translation: CASSWEQDNEQFF.

This clonotype was detected many times. The rearrangement joins TRBV6-1 to TRBJ2-7; 8 bases fit TRBD2. With 0 bases clipped from V and 6 bases from J, the junction kept 4 bases outside the gene matches. The CDR3 contains 14 residues. CDR1 MNHNS and CDR2 SASEGT come from the germline V gene. In nucleotides, the CDR3 is TGTGCCAGCAGTGAAGCCGGGACTAGGGGCGAGCAGTACTTC. Translated, it gives CASSEAGTRGEQYF.

V usage is TRBV2 and J usage is TRBJ1-2, with a weak D call TRBD1 (6 bases). V was pared by 4 bases and J by 8 bases, with 20 bases between. CDR1 and CDR2 from the germline V gene are SNHLY and FYNNEI. The CDR3 consists of 15 residues. CDR3 region: CASSGGLGGDSGYTF. The CDR3 coding sequence is TGTGCCAGCAGTGGGGGGCTGGGAGGTGATTCAGGCTACACCTTC.

At least ten counts were recorded for this clonotype. The chain links TRBV20-1 to TRBJ2-1; D is possibly TRBD2 (6 bases). CDR1 and CDR2 from the germline V gene are DFQATT and SNEGSKA (reference sequence). The CDR3 sequence is 14 residues long. Trimming pared 7 bases from V and 0 bases from J, leaving 13 bases between. The CDR3 nucleotides are TGCAGTGGGATCCGGGGGAGCTCCTACAATGAGCAGTTCTTC. Translation gives CSGIRGSSYNEQFF.

This clonotype was seen at least ten times. The chain couples TRBV9 to TRBJ2-2, with D perhaps assigned TRBD1 or TRBD2 (5 bases each). Germline CDR1 is SGDLS and CDR2 is YYNGEE. This CDR3 has 16 residues. Trimming cost V 3 bases and J 0 bases, with 12 bases left between them. The CDR3 DNA sequence: TGTGCCAGCAGCGGAACGGGACGATCGAACACCGGGGAGCTGTTTTTT. It is translated as CASSGTGRSNTGELFF.

This rearrangement joins TRBV6-1 to TRBJ1-2; D ambiguous. The CDR3 runs to 12 residues. Germline CDR1 MNHNS, CDR2 SASEGT. Trimming took off 2 bases at V and 4 bases at J, with 5 bases between the two ends. In DNA, the CDR3 is TGTGCCAGCAGTGAAACTATCTATGGCTACACCTTC. Protein product: CASSETIYGYTF.

This clonotype was found many times. The chain is built from TRBV6-2 or TRBV6-3 and TRBJ2-5; 12 positions match TRBD2. The CDR3 loop spans 15 amino acids. Germline CDR1 reads MNHEY; CDR2 reads SVGEGT. With 7 bases clipped from V and 5 bases from J, the junction kept 8 bases outside the gene matches. The CDR3 nucleotides are TGTGCCAGCACCCAGGGACTAGCGGGCGATGAGACCCAGTACTTC. Its translation is CASTQGLAGDETQYF.

The J gene is TRBJ1-5, the V gene TRBV20-1, with D possibly being TRBD1 (6 bases). V was cut by 0 bases and J by 3 bases, with 18 bases left in between. The CDR3 sequence is 17 residues long. The germline CDR1 and CDR2 sequences are DFQATT and SNEGSKA (reference sequence). The CDR3, as DNA: TGCAGTGCTAGAGAGTTTATATGGGGGGCCCTCAATCAGCCCCAGCATTTT. Protein product: CSAREFIWGALNQPQHF.

J is TRBJ2-1 and V is TRBV6-1; tentative D call: TRBD2 (5 bases). The CDR3 contains 15 residues. V lost 5 bases and J lost 3, with 14 bases in between. CDR1 and CDR2 from the germline V gene are MNHNS and SASEGT. For the CDR3, the DNA is TGTGCCAGCAGTTACAATGAGGGAGTCTACAATGAGCAGTTCTTC. It is translated as CASSYNEGVYNEQFF.

This clonotype was recorded a few times. In DNA form, the CDR3 reads TGTGCCAGCAGTGATGCGGGAAAAACCACAGATACGCAGTATTTT. It encodes CASSDAGKTTDTQYF. This rearrangement joins TRBV2 to TRBJ2-3, with a weak D call TRBD2 (6 bases). Germline V gives CDR1 SNHLY, CDR2 FYNNEI. Trimming removed 3 bases at V and 2 bases at J, with 12 bases between. This CDR3 has 15 residues.

This clonotype has a handful of counts. This chain connects TRBV7-9 to TRBJ2-1, with a tentative D call TRBD2 (6 bases). From germline, CDR1 is SEHNR and CDR2 FQNEAQ (reference sequence). V was trimmed by 1 base and J by 7 bases, leaving 14 bases between them. The CDR3 has 15 residues. The CDR3 loop is CASSLVRGRRNEQFF. The CDR3 region has the DNA TGTGCCAGCAGCTTAGTGCGGGGCCGAAGGAATGAGCAGTTCTTC.

The chain couples TRBV24-1 to TRBJ2-1, with D tentatively TRBD1 (7 bases). Trimming shortened V by 3 bases and J by 1 base, and 21 bases separated the two germline ends. This CDR3 has 19 amino acids. From germline, CDR1 is KGHDR and CDR2 SFDVKD. The DNA for the CDR3 is TGTGCCACCAGTGATAAGACTAGAGGGGGCCTCGGGTCCTACAATGAGCAGTTCTTC. This translates into CATSDKTRGGLGSYNEQFF.

This clonotype has ten or more counts. The V call is TRBV6-1, the J call TRBJ1-1; no clear D. The CDR3 extends over 12 amino acids. Germline V gene sequence: CDR1 MNHNS, CDR2 SASEGT. V was clipped by 2 bases and J by 4 bases, with 5 bases between them. CDR3 protein: CASSELATEAFF. The DNA for the CDR3 is TGTGCCAGCAGTGAACTCGCCACTGAAGCTTTCTTT.

Many counts were recorded for this clonotype. J is TRBJ1-5 and V is TRBV27, with no clear D. Germline V gene sequence: CDR1 MNHEY, CDR2 SMNVEV (reference sequence). The CDR3 covers 13 residues. V was clipped by 5 bases and J by 3 bases, with 8 bases between them. CDR3 amino acids: CASSPYPNQPQHF. The CDR3 DNA reads TGTGCCAGCAGTCCCTACCCCAATCAGCCCCAGCATTTT.

There are many counts of this clonotype. The rearrangement links TRBV29-1 to TRBJ2-5; no definite D call. CDR3 length: 11 residues. Germline CDR1 is SQVTM and CDR2 is ANQGSEA. Trimming removed 4 bases at V and 9 bases at J, with 12 bases between. CDR3 region: CSVVPDSAQYF. Here the CDR3 DNA reads TGCAGCGTTGTTCCCGATTCGGCCCAGTACTTC. Supplemented by reference TRBV29-1 and TRBJ2-5, the full variable domain reads SAVISQKPSRDICQRGTSLTIQCQVDSQVTMMFWYRQQPGQSLTLIATANQGSEATYESGFVIDKFPISRPNLTFSTLTVSNMSPEDSSIYLCSVVPDSAQYFGPGTRLLVL.